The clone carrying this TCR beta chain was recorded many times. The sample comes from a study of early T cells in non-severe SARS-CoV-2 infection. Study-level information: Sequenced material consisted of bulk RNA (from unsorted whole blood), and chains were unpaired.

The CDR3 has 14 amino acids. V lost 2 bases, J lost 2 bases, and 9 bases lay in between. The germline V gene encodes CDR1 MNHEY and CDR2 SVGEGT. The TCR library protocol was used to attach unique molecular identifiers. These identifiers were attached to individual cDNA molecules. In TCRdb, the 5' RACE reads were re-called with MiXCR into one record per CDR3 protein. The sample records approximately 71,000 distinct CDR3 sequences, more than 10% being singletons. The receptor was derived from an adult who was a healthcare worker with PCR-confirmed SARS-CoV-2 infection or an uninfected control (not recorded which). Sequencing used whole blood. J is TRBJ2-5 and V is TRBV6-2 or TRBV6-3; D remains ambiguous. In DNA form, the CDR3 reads TGTGCCAGCAGTTACGGGGAAGAGCAAGAGACCCAGTACTTC. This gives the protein CASSYGEEQETQYF.